The rows below give T cell receptor beta chains drawn from one sample of a study of control samples from healthy donors and cancer patients. Libraries were prepared by immunoSEQ multiplex PCR; TCRdb keeps only in-frame clonotypes and omits some of them. The sample includes 98,000 or so clones, approximately 81% of them seen just once. The sequenced material came from blood. Source of these receptors: a woman aged 25 to 45 in good health. Both conserved end residues are part of each CDR3. Each record gives: clone size, D gene, J gene, V gene, CDR3 DNA, CDR3 protein. D genes are given only for firm matches. Only some rows state a clone size, as once, few, many or a class for expanded clones.

clone_size: NA
d_call: TRBD2
j_call: TRBJ2-2
v_call: TRBV11-3
cdr3_nt: TGTGCCAGCAGTCATACTTTGCGGGGGGTAAAGTTCGACACCGGGGAGCTGTTTTTT
cdr3_aa: CASSHTLRGVKFDTGELFF

clone_size: once
d_call: NA
j_call: TRBJ1-6
v_call: TRBV3-1/TRBV3-2
cdr3_nt: TGTGCCAGCAGCCACTTCCTACGACAATCCCTCCACTTT
cdr3_aa: CASSHFLRQSLHF

clone_size: NA
d_call: TRBD1
j_call: TRBJ2-1
v_call: TRBV4-3
cdr3_nt: TGCGCCAGCAGCCAAGCCCCGGGACAGGGGGCGGCTGAGCAGTTCTTC
cdr3_aa: CASSQAPGQGAAEQFF

clone_size: NA
d_call: TRBD1
j_call: TRBJ1-2
v_call: TRBV7-2
cdr3_nt: TGTGCCAGCAGCTCCCGGGACAGGGAATATGGCTACACCTTC
cdr3_aa: CASSSRDREYGYTF

clone_size: NA
d_call: NA
j_call: TRBJ2-2
v_call: TRBV6-5
cdr3_nt: TGTGCCAGCAACAAAGTGGGGGACGGGGAGCTGTTTTTT
cdr3_aa: CASNKVGDGELFF

clone_size: NA
d_call: TRBD2
j_call: TRBJ2-1
v_call: TRBV6-2/TRBV6-3
cdr3_nt: TGTGCCAGCAGTTACCTTGCAGCGGGGGGGCATGAGCAGTTCTTC
cdr3_aa: CASSYLAAGGHEQFF

clone_size: NA
d_call: NA
j_call: TRBJ2-1
v_call: TRBV19
cdr3_nt: TGTGCCACACGGATAGCCTCCTACAATGAGCAGTTCTTC
cdr3_aa: CATRIASYNEQFF

clone_size: NA
d_call: NA
j_call: TRBJ2-5
v_call: TRBV6-5
cdr3_nt: TGTGCCAGCAACACGGGAGCTGCCCAGTACTTC
cdr3_aa: CASNTGAAQYF

clone_size: NA
d_call: TRBD1
j_call: TRBJ1-5
v_call: TRBV11-2
cdr3_nt: TGTGCCAGCAGCCCCCAGGGACAGATCAATCAGCCCCAGCATTTT
cdr3_aa: CASSPQGQINQPQHF

clone_size: NA
d_call: NA
j_call: TRBJ1-2
v_call: TRBV24-1
cdr3_nt: TGTGCCACCAGTGAACGGGGACGGTCTATTGGCTACACCTTC
cdr3_aa: CATSERGRSIGYTF

clone_size: NA
d_call: TRBD2
j_call: TRBJ2-5
v_call: TRBV7-2
cdr3_nt: TGTGCCAGCAGCAATAGCGGGGGGGCGGCAGAGACCCAGTACTTC
cdr3_aa: CASSNSGGAAETQYF

clone_size: NA
d_call: NA
j_call: TRBJ1-2
v_call: TRBV14
cdr3_nt: TGTGCCAGCAGCCAAATGACAGGTGCTAACTATGGCTACACCTTC
cdr3_aa: CASSQMTGANYGYTF

clone_size: NA
d_call: NA
j_call: TRBJ1-4
v_call: TRBV3-1/TRBV3-2
cdr3_nt: TGTGCCAGCAGCCGAAGAGGTAACAGTAGGAATGAAAAACTGTTTTTT
cdr3_aa: CASSRRGNSRNEKLFF

clone_size: NA
d_call: NA
j_call: TRBJ2-3
v_call: TRBV2
cdr3_nt: TGTGCCAGCAGAATCGGGCGGGAAGATACGCAGTATTTT
cdr3_aa: CASRIGREDTQYF

clone_size: NA
d_call: NA
j_call: TRBJ2-7
v_call: TRBV30
cdr3_nt: TGTGCCTGGAGCTCCGCTTACGAGCAGTACTTC
cdr3_aa: CAWSSAYEQYF

clone_size: NA
d_call: NA
j_call: TRBJ2-7
v_call: TRBV7-2
cdr3_nt: TGTGCCAGCAGCGCCCCCCCGGTCTACGAGCAGTACTTC
cdr3_aa: CASSAPPVYEQYF

clone_size: NA
d_call: NA
j_call: TRBJ2-7
v_call: TRBV29-1
cdr3_nt: TGCAGCGTTGACGCGGGCCACGAGCAGTACTTC
cdr3_aa: CSVDAGHEQYF

clone_size: NA
d_call: NA
j_call: TRBJ1-5
v_call: TRBV4-3
cdr3_nt: TGCGCCAGCAGCCATGAACAGAAGAGCCAGCCCCAGCATTTT
cdr3_aa: CASSHEQKSQPQHF

clone_size: NA
d_call: NA
j_call: TRBJ2-7
v_call: TRBV30
cdr3_nt: TGTGCCTGGAGTTCGGGGTTTGGTTACGAGCAGTACTTC
cdr3_aa: CAWSSGFGYEQYF

clone_size: NA
d_call: NA
j_call: TRBJ1-1
v_call: TRBV5-6
cdr3_nt: TGTGCCAGCAGCTTGGTCTCCTCTACGAACACTGAAGCTTTCTTT
cdr3_aa: CASSLVSSTNTEAFF

clone_size: few
d_call: TRBD1
j_call: TRBJ1-5
v_call: TRBV18
cdr3_nt: TGTGCCAGCTCATACGGACAGGCGATCTACAATCAGCCCCAGCATTTT
cdr3_aa: CASSYGQAIYNQPQHF

clone_size: few
d_call: NA
j_call: TRBJ1-2
v_call: TRBV18
cdr3_nt: TGTGCCAGCTTCTACCGGGGAGAAGAGGGCTACACCTTC
cdr3_aa: CASFYRGEEGYTF

clone_size: NA
d_call: NA
j_call: TRBJ2-7
v_call: TRBV5-1
cdr3_nt: TGCGCCAGCAGCTTGGGAAATTCCTTCTTCTACGAGCAGTACTTC
cdr3_aa: CASSLGNSFFYEQYF

clone_size: NA
d_call: TRBD2
j_call: TRBJ2-3
v_call: TRBV19
cdr3_nt: TGTGCCAGTAGTCCGACGGGACTATCTCGCAATACGCAGTATTTT
cdr3_aa: CASSPTGLSRNTQYF

clone_size: NA
d_call: TRBD1
j_call: TRBJ1-4
v_call: TRBV2
cdr3_nt: TGTGCCAGCCTCAGCTGGGGACAGGGATCTAATGAAAAACTGTTTTTT
cdr3_aa: CASLSWGQGSNEKLFF

clone_size: NA
d_call: NA
j_call: TRBJ1-1
v_call: TRBV5-1
cdr3_nt: TGCGCCAGCAGTTATAGCCGGAACACTGAAGCTTTCTTT
cdr3_aa: CASSYSRNTEAFF

clone_size: NA
d_call: NA
j_call: TRBJ1-6
v_call: TRBV6-2/TRBV6-3
cdr3_nt: TGTGCCAGCAGTTACCGAGCACTCAATTCACCCCTCCACTTT
cdr3_aa: CASSYRALNSPLHF

clone_size: NA
d_call: NA
j_call: TRBJ1-1
v_call: TRBV7-3
cdr3_nt: TGTGCCAGCAGCTTATGGACAGAGAACACTGAAGCTTTCTTT
cdr3_aa: CASSLWTENTEAFF

clone_size: NA
d_call: TRBD1
j_call: TRBJ1-1
v_call: TRBV19
cdr3_nt: TGTGCCAGTAGCCTAAACAGGGGCACGGGCACTGAAGCTTTCTTT
cdr3_aa: CASSLNRGTGTEAFF

clone_size: NA
d_call: NA
j_call: TRBJ1-2
v_call: TRBV6-6
cdr3_nt: TGTGCCAGCAGTACTCCGACAGGCGTAGGTGGCTACACCTTC
cdr3_aa: CASSTPTGVGGYTF

clone_size: NA
d_call: NA
j_call: TRBJ1-6
v_call: TRBV27
cdr3_nt: TGTGCCAGCAGTGACCACAGGAATTCACCCCTCCACTTT
cdr3_aa: CASSDHRNSPLHF

clone_size: NA
d_call: NA
j_call: TRBJ1-2
v_call: TRBV29-1
cdr3_nt: TGCAGCACTGCGACAGATTACCACTATGGCTACACCTTC
cdr3_aa: CSTATDYHYGYTF

clone_size: once
d_call: TRBD2
j_call: TRBJ2-3
v_call: TRBV7-2
cdr3_nt: TGTGCCAGCAGCTTTAGCGGGGGGGGAGGCGCAGATACGCAGTATTTT
cdr3_aa: CASSFSGGGGADTQYF

clone_size: NA
d_call: NA
j_call: TRBJ2-1
v_call: TRBV7-2
cdr3_nt: TGTGCCAGCAGCTTAGGCCAGGGTTCCTACAATGAGCAGTTCTTC
cdr3_aa: CASSLGQGSYNEQFF

clone_size: NA
d_call: NA
j_call: TRBJ1-1
v_call: TRBV10-3
cdr3_nt: TGTGCCATCAGTGAAAGTAGGCGGGACACTGAAGCTTTCTTT
cdr3_aa: CAISESRRDTEAFF

clone_size: NA
d_call: NA
j_call: TRBJ2-2
v_call: TRBV3-1/TRBV3-2
cdr3_nt: TGTGCCAGCAGCCAAGATCGAAGCCGGACTACCGGGGAGCTGTTTTTT
cdr3_aa: CASSQDRSRTTGELFF

clone_size: NA
d_call: NA
j_call: TRBJ2-3
v_call: TRBV6-5
cdr3_nt: TGTGCCAGCAGTTCAGGGCGGACTAGCACAGATACGCAGTATTTT
cdr3_aa: CASSSGRTSTDTQYF

clone_size: NA
d_call: TRBD2
j_call: TRBJ2-3
v_call: TRBV5-1
cdr3_nt: TGCGCCAGCAGCTTGTCCCGTAGCGGGGTTAGCACAGATACGCAGTATTTT
cdr3_aa: CASSLSRSGVSTDTQYF

clone_size: NA
d_call: NA
j_call: TRBJ1-6
v_call: TRBV5-6
cdr3_nt: TGTGCCAGCAGCACCCGACAGGAGTCCTATAATTCACCCCTCCACTTT
cdr3_aa: CASSTRQESYNSPLHF

clone_size: NA
d_call: NA
j_call: TRBJ2-3
v_call: TRBV5-4
cdr3_nt: TGTGCCAGCAGCCCTGGACCTAGCACAGATACGCAGTATTTT
cdr3_aa: CASSPGPSTDTQYF

clone_size: once
d_call: NA
j_call: TRBJ2-3
v_call: TRBV24-1
cdr3_nt: TGTGCCACCAGTGGCAGCGGAGACACAGATACGCAGTATTTT
cdr3_aa: CATSGSGDTDTQYF

clone_size: once
d_call: TRBD1
j_call: TRBJ2-1
v_call: TRBV9
cdr3_nt: TGTGCCAGCAGCGTTCTACCGGGACAGGGGGCGGAAGAGCAGTTCTTC
cdr3_aa: CASSVLPGQGAEEQFF

clone_size: NA
d_call: NA
j_call: TRBJ1-2
v_call: TRBV30
cdr3_nt: TGTGCCTGGAGTGTCTCGGGTTATGGCTACACCTTC
cdr3_aa: CAWSVSGYGYTF

clone_size: NA
d_call: NA
j_call: TRBJ2-7
v_call: TRBV12-3/TRBV12-4
cdr3_nt: TGTGCCAGCAGTTTGTCCCCTCCGTACGAGCAGTACTTC
cdr3_aa: CASSLSPPYEQYF

clone_size: NA
d_call: NA
j_call: TRBJ2-7
v_call: TRBV6-5
cdr3_nt: TGTGCCAGCAGTTACCTCGTCGATATCCGCTCCTACGAGCAGTACTTC
cdr3_aa: CASSYLVDIRSYEQYF

clone_size: many
d_call: NA
j_call: TRBJ2-6
v_call: TRBV5-1
cdr3_nt: TGCGCCAGCAGCTTGGAGCACAGGGCGTCTGGGGCCAACGTCCTGACTTTC
cdr3_aa: CASSLEHRASGANVLTF

clone_size: NA
d_call: NA
j_call: TRBJ2-3
v_call: TRBV5-6
cdr3_nt: TGTGCCAGCAGCGCCTTGGGACCTGACACAGATACGCAGTATTTT
cdr3_aa: CASSALGPDTDTQYF

clone_size: NA
d_call: TRBD1
j_call: TRBJ2-7
v_call: TRBV19
cdr3_nt: TGTGCCAGTAGTACGCTGACCGGGACAGCGTACGAGCAGTACTTC
cdr3_aa: CASSTLTGTAYEQYF

clone_size: NA
d_call: TRBD2
j_call: TRBJ2-3
v_call: TRBV18
cdr3_nt: TGTGCCAGCTCACCAAGGACTAGCGGGTACACAGATACGCAGTATTTT
cdr3_aa: CASSPRTSGYTDTQYF

clone_size: NA
d_call: NA
j_call: TRBJ1-1
v_call: TRBV18
cdr3_nt: TGTGCCAGCTCACCTATGATGAACACTGAAGCTTTCTTT
cdr3_aa: CASSPMMNTEAFF

clone_size: few
d_call: NA
j_call: TRBJ1-2
v_call: TRBV3-1/TRBV3-2
cdr3_nt: TGTGCCAGCAGCCAAGGGAATTGGGGGACTAACTATGGCTACACCTTC
cdr3_aa: CASSQGNWGTNYGYTF

clone_size: NA
d_call: NA
j_call: TRBJ2-5
v_call: TRBV11-2
cdr3_nt: TGTGCCAGCAGCCATGCCCGTGGACCTGGGACCCAGTACTTC
cdr3_aa: CASSHARGPGTQYF